This passage covers 32 T cell receptor beta chains from one sample sequenced in a study of blood T cell repertoires in COVID-19. Repertoires were generated with immunoSEQ multiplex PCR, while TCRdb's copy carries only in-frame clones and drops some. The sample records 430,000 or so clones, roughly 84% being singletons. The sample taken for sequencing was PBMCs or T cells enriched from blood (not recorded which). The source is a woman younger than 35 who had been exposed to COVID-19.

This chain connects TRBV9 to TRBJ2-3, with D perhaps matching TRBD2 (5 bases). V was cut by 5 bases and J by 5 bases, with 12 bases left in between. This CDR3 has 13 residues. The germline CDR1 and CDR2 sequences are SGDLS and YYNGEE. In DNA, the CDR3 is TGTGCCAGCAGACCTCTTCGGGGAGATACGCAGTATTTT. Translation: CASRPLRGDTQYF.

V usage is TRBV29-1 and J usage is TRBJ1-2; 7 nucleotides line up with TRBD1. The CDR3 spans 14 residues. Germline CDR1 SQVTM, CDR2 ANQGSEA. The ends lost 0 bases at V and 6 bases at J; junction bases unmatched: 7. This CDR3 is CSVEDLDRENGYTF. DNA of the CDR3: TGCAGCGTTGAAGATCTCGACAGGGAGAATGGCTACACCTTC. Complete variable domain (other parts from reference TRBV29-1 and TRBJ1-2): SAVISQKPSRDICQRGTSLTIQCQVDSQVTMMFWYRQQPGQSLTLIATANQGSEATYESGFVIDKFPISRPNLTFSTLTVSNMSPEDSSIYLCSVEDLDRENGYTFGSGTRLTVV.

V gene TRBV3-1 (or the pseudogene TRBV3-2) combines with J gene TRBJ1-1; no reliable D call. CDR1 is LGHDT and CDR2 is YNNKEL in the germline V gene (reference sequence). The length of the CDR3 is 14 residues. Trimming removed 7 bases at V and 4 bases at J, with 16 bases between. Written as DNA, the CDR3 is TGTGCCAGCATCCTTTCCGGGGTTCCCACTGAAGCTTTCTTT. Its translation: CASILSGVPTEAFF.

This clone was detected only once. This chain links TRBV28 with TRBJ1-2; D not resolved. The CDR3 spans 13 residues. Per germline, CDR1 MDHEN and CDR2 SYDVKM. V was shortened by 2 bases and J by 3 bases, with 7 bases between the two germline ends. CDR3 nucleotide sequence: TGTGCCAGCAGTTTACAGCGGTACTATGGCTACACCTTC. It encodes CASSLQRYYGYTF.

The chain recombines TRBV6-5 with TRBJ2-7; 8 nucleotides align to TRBD2. The junction had 6 bases not matched to a gene; V was cut back by 5 bases and J by 3 bases. The CDR3 spans 14 residues. CDR1 MNHEY and CDR2 SVGAGI come from the germline V gene. CDR3 protein: CASSRRGDVYEQYF. The CDR3 DNA follows: TGTGCCAGCAGTAGGCGGGGGGATGTCTACGAGCAGTACTTC.

The genes are TRBV30 and TRBJ2-5; 7 bases line up with TRBD1. V was clipped by 2 bases and J by 2 bases; unmatched bases: 2. CDR1 and CDR2 (germline): GTSNPN, SVGIG (reference sequence). There are 13 residues in the CDR3. The CDR3 DNA is TGTGCCTGGAGTAAGGACAGGCAAGAGACCCAGTACTTC. Protein sequence: CAWSKDRQETQYF.

This clone was seen more than once but under ten times. This chain uses TRBV4-1 with TRBJ2-7; D is ambiguous. The CDR3 has 17 amino acids. CDR1 is MGHRA, CDR2 YSYEKL, per germline. V dropped 1 base and J dropped 0 bases, with 16 bases sitting between them. CDR3 nucleotide sequence: TGCGCCAGCAGCCAAGGAGTGGGCAGGATAAGCTCCTACGAGCAGTACTTC. Protein product: CASSQGVGRISSYEQYF.

The genes are TRBV5-1 and TRBJ1-2, with 10 positions matching TRBD1. The CDR3 has 16 residues. V shed 2 bases and J 8 bases; nucleotides not matched to a gene: 12. The germline V gene has CDR1 SGHRS and CDR2 YFSETQ. The CDR3 sequence is CASSLRESGQGNGYTF. The CDR3 coding sequence is TGCGCCAGCAGCTTAAGGGAGTCGGGACAGGGGAACGGCTACACCTTC.

This clone has a single count. This chain joins TRBV5-1 and TRBJ1-4, with 8 bases lining up with TRBD1. The CDR3 is made up of 15 amino acids. After removal of 3 bases from V and 7 bases from J, the junction contained 8 bases not matched to a gene. Germline values: CDR1 SGHRS, CDR2 YFSETQ. This CDR3 is CASSSDRGGREKLFF. The CDR3 bases are TGCGCCAGCAGCTCCGACAGGGGAGGTCGTGAAAAACTGTTTTTT.

J is TRBJ1-5 and V is TRBV23-1; D may be TRBD1 (6 bases). TRBV23-1 is annotated as an ORF whose role is uncertain. This CDR3 has 14 residues. The germline V and J ends were trimmed by 5 bases and 7 bases, with 15 bases remaining between them. CDR3 amino acids: CASSVPGGRQPQHF. The DNA for the CDR3 is TGCGCCAGCAGTGTCCCCGGGGGGCGGCAGCCCCAGCATTTT.

The chain recombines TRBV19 with TRBJ1-1; a possible D gene is TRBD1 (6 bases). The V gene's germline CDR1 is LNHDA and CDR2 SQIVND (reference sequence). The CDR3 runs to 15 residues. V lost 0 bases and J lost 4, with 12 bases in between. The CDR3 spells CASSIDWGRATEAFF. In nucleotides, the CDR3 is TGTGCCAGTAGTATAGACTGGGGGCGGGCCACTGAAGCTTTCTTT.

As DNA, the CDR3 is TGTGCCAGCTCACCTCGGGACAGTTCGAATTCACCCCTCCACTTT. This sequence encodes CASSPRDSSNSPLHF. The chain couples TRBV18 to TRBJ1-6, with TRBD1 matching over 7 bases. The CDR3 totals 15 residues. CDR1 is KGHSH and CDR2 is LQKENI in the germline V gene. J was trimmed by 7 bases and V by 3 bases; bases with no gene match: 6.

The gene calls are TRBV28 and TRBJ1-4, with unresolved D. CDR3 length: 15 amino acids. Trimming took 6 bases from V and 4 from J, leaving 15 bases between them. The germline V gene encodes CDR1 MDHEN and CDR2 SYDVKM. CDR3 loop: CASSRRESVNEKLFF. As DNA, the CDR3 is TGTGCCAGCAGCCGTAGGGAGAGCGTTAATGAAAAACTGTTTTTT.

The V gene is TRBV7-9, the J gene TRBJ2-3, with TRBD1 identical over 7 bases. Germline-derived CDR1 and CDR2 are SEHNR and FQNEAQ (reference sequence). The CDR3 covers 14 residues. Losses at the gene ends were 5 bases for V and 1 base for J; bases not matched to a gene: 3. The CDR3 here is CASSPGQGTDTQYF. In DNA form, the CDR3 reads TGTGCCAGCAGCCCTGGACAGGGCACAGATACGCAGTATTTT.

J is TRBJ1-5 and V is TRBV30; perhaps TRBD1 as D (6 bases). The CDR3 spans 13 residues. CDR1 and CDR2 from the germline V gene are GTSNPN and SVGIG (reference sequence). The V gene lost 0 bases and the J gene lost 6 bases, with 9 bases spanning the gap. The CDR3 region is CAWSVQGSQPQHF. DNA for the CDR3: TGTGCCTGGAGTGTCCAGGGGAGTCAGCCCCAGCATTTT.

The chain has TRBV3-1 (or the pseudogene TRBV3-2) and TRBJ2-7, with 8 positions matching TRBD1. This CDR3 comprises 16 residues. V lost 2 bases, J lost 2 bases, and 8 bases stayed unmatched. CDR1 is LGHDT, CDR2 YNNKEL, per germline (reference sequence). Here the CDR3 reads CASSQSWTGRTYEQYF. DNA of the CDR3: TGTGCCAGCAGCCAATCTTGGACAGGGCGGACCTACGAGCAGTACTTC.

The CDR3, as DNA: TGCGCCAGCAGTGAGACAGCCTACAATGAGCAGTTCTTC. Amino acid sequence: CASSETAYNEQFF. The chain carries TRBV10-2 and TRBJ2-1; D is ambiguous. This CDR3 region has 13 residues. Germline-derived CDR1 and CDR2 are WSHSY and SAAADI. V dropped 2 bases and J dropped 2 bases, with 4 bases sitting between them.

This sequence joins TRBV4-2 and TRBJ2-5, with TRBD1 matching over 8 bases. Germline V lookup: CDR1 LGHNA, CDR2 YNFKEQ. V trimming: 5 bases; J trimming: 2 bases; junction bases outside the gene matches: 10. The CDR3 covers 16 residues. CDR3 sequence reads: CASSIFAQGGQETQYF. The CDR3 DNA is TGTGCCAGCAGCATATTCGCACAGGGGGGTCAAGAGACCCAGTACTTC.

The genes are TRBV28 and TRBJ2-7; TRBD2 aligns across 8 bases. CDR3 size: 14 residues. Germline CDR1 is MDHEN and CDR2 is SYDVKM. The V gene end was trimmed by 6 bases and the J gene end by 4 bases; junction bases not matched to a gene: 8. The CDR3 loop is CASRPGGPGYEQYF. The CDR3 DNA reads as TGTGCCAGCAGGCCGGGGGGGCCAGGGTACGAGCAGTACTTC.

This clone came up once. The chain is built from TRBV6-5 and TRBJ1-2; the D is unclear. With 4 bases removed from V and 2 bases from J, the gap between germline ends came to 11 bases. The length of the CDR3 is 14 residues. CDR1 MNHEY and CDR2 SVGAGI come from the germline V gene. CDR3 protein: CASSWNRRNYGYTF. The CDR3 nucleotides read TGTGCCAGCAGTTGGAACAGAAGAAACTATGGCTACACCTTC.

In nucleotides, the CDR3 is TGTGCCAGCAGCTTAGGACTTCTCTACGAGCAGTACTTC. Protein sequence: CASSLGLLYEQYF. The gene calls are TRBV7-2 and TRBJ2-7; no reliable D call. V was cut by 1 base and J by 3 bases, with 7 bases left in between. The CDR3 sequence is 13 residues long. CDR1 SGHTA and CDR2 FQGNSA come from the germline V gene.

J is TRBJ1-2 and V is TRBV12-3 or TRBV12-4; 8 bases align to TRBD1. With 3 bases clipped from V and 8 bases from J, the junction kept 5 bases outside the gene matches. The CDR3 totals 13 residues. CDR3 amino acids: CASSLDRVGGYTF. DNA for the CDR3: TGTGCCAGCAGTTTGGACAGGGTGGGCGGCTACACCTTC.

CDR3 loop: CASRLGTNSGNTIYF. The CDR3 DNA sequence: TGTGCCAGCAGGCTTGGGACAAACTCTGGAAACACCATATATTTT. The chain couples TRBV28 to TRBJ1-3; a possible D gene is TRBD1 (6 bases). Germline CDR1 reads MDHEN; CDR2 reads SYDVKM. CDR3 length: 15 amino acids. Trimming removed 6 bases from V and 0 bases from J, with 12 bases in between. Full variable domain (rest looked up from reference TRBV28 and TRBJ1-3): DVKVTQSSRYLVKRTGEKVFLECVQDMDHENMFWYRQDPGLGLRLIYFSYDVKMKEKGDIPEGYSVSREKKERFSLILESASTNQTSMYLCASRLGTNSGNTIYFGEGSWLTVV.

V and J are TRBV3-1 (or the pseudogene TRBV3-2) and TRBJ1-1; 8 bases fit TRBD1. The CDR3 loop spans 16 amino acids. Trimming at V came to 4 bases and at J to 1 base, leaving 8 bases not matched to a gene. Germline CDR1 LGHDT, CDR2 YNNKEL (reference sequence). The CDR3 spells CASSPPRDRRNTEAFF. The DNA for the CDR3 is TGTGCCAGCAGCCCCCCACGGGACAGGAGGAACACTGAAGCTTTCTTT.

This rearrangement joins TRBV30 to TRBJ1-2, with 7 bases fitting TRBD1. The CDR3 has 13 residues. The ends lost 2 bases at V and 7 bases at J; junction bases unmatched: 7. Germline CDR1 and CDR2: GTSNPN and SVGIG (reference sequence). CDR3 sequence (DNA): TGTGCCTGGAGTCTCGACAGGGTTTCTGGCTACACCTTC. It codes for CAWSLDRVSGYTF.

The genes are TRBV28 and TRBJ1-2, with 8 bases aligning to TRBD1. Germline CDR1 MDHEN, CDR2 SYDVKM. The CDR3 runs to 16 residues. The V gene end was trimmed by 1 base and the J gene end by 7 bases; junction bases not matched to a gene: 11. CDR3 nucleotide sequence: TGTGCCAGCAGTTTATTAGCAGGGGGCGCTTTGCGTGGCTACACCTTC. Its protein is CASSLLAGGALRGYTF.

The chain has TRBV2 and TRBJ1-1, with a possible D match to TRBD1 (6 bases). This CDR3 has 15 residues. Per germline, CDR1 SNHLY and CDR2 FYNNEI. Trimming took off 7 bases at V and 4 bases at J, with 19 bases between the two ends. The CDR3 bases are TGTGCCAGCAAGGAACAGGGAAGCCCGGGCACTGAAGCTTTCTTT. It specifies CASKEQGSPGTEAFF.

This rearrangement joins TRBV3-1 (or the pseudogene TRBV3-2) to TRBJ2-2, with a weak D call TRBD2 (5 bases). This CDR3 comprises 14 residues. CDR1 and CDR2 (germline): LGHDT, YNNKEL (reference sequence). Trimming removed 4 bases at V and 6 bases at J, with 12 bases between. The chain's CDR3 is CASSPPGWAGELFF. CDR3 coding DNA: TGTGCCAGCAGCCCTCCGGGATGGGCCGGGGAGCTGTTTTTT.

This chain links TRBV3-1 (or the pseudogene TRBV3-2) with TRBJ2-1; possibly TRBD2 for D (6 bases). The CDR3 is 16 amino acids. With 3 bases removed from V and 0 bases from J, the gap between germline ends came to 12 bases. The germline CDR1 and CDR2 sequences are LGHDT and YNNKEL (reference sequence). The CDR3 region has the DNA TGTGCCAGCAGCCAGGTTTACGGGAGCTCCTACAATGAGCAGTTCTTC. Its protein product is CASSQVYGSSYNEQFF.

The chain employs TRBV21-1 and TRBJ2-7; the table assigns TRBD1, which was not confirmed against the DNA. TRBV21-1 has pseudogene status. The CDR3 sequence is 18 residues long. The CDR3 DNA sequence: TGTGCCAGCGGCGATTCGCGGAGACAGGCCCAAGCTGTCGACGAGCAGTACTTC. This encodes CASGDSRRQAQAVDEQYF.

The genes are TRBV20-1 and TRBJ1-5; no clear D gene. This CDR3 has 14 amino acids. V was clipped by 3 bases and J by 0 bases, with 9 bases between them. The germline CDR1 and CDR2 sequences are DFQATT and SNEGSKA (reference sequence). CDR3 coding DNA: TGCAGTGCTAGTCAACTACTTAGCAATCAGCCCCAGCATTTT. Amino acids: CSASQLLSNQPQHF.

This clone has just a few counts. This sequence joins TRBV11-2 and TRBJ2-1; 8 positions agree with TRBD2. Germline V lookup: CDR1 SGHAT, CDR2 FQNNGV. The CDR3 loop spans 14 amino acids. The V and J ends lost 4 bases and 7 bases, in that order; junction bases with no gene match: 6. The CDR3 bases are TGTGCCAGCAGCTCGATGGCGGGGGGAAATGAGCAGTTCTTC. Translated, it gives CASSSMAGGNEQFF. Supplemented by reference TRBV11-2 and TRBJ2-1, the full variable domain reads EAGVAQSPRYKIIEKRQSVAFWCNPISGHATLYWYQQILGQGPKLLIQFQNNGVVDDSQLPKDRFSAERLKGVDSTLKIQPAKLEDSAVYLCASSSMAGGNEQFFGPGTRLTVL.